This TCR beta chain stems from a study of blood T cell repertoires in COVID-19. Turning to the study itself: COVID-19 samples from acute and convalescent phases originated in the United States, Italy and Spain.

This table comes from immunoSEQ multiplex PCR, and its TCRdb copy is limited to in-frame clones, with some not included. This table has some 200,000 clones, about nine tenths appearing once. This CDR3 is built from 14 residues. V was trimmed by 5 bases and J by 1 base, leaving 12 bases between them. Germline CDR1 reads MNHEY; CDR2 reads SMNVEV (reference sequence). The sequence was collected from a man between 18 and 35 years old with acute COVID-19. Specimen: PBMCs or T cells enriched from blood (not recorded which). The chain uses TRBV27 and TRBJ2-7; a possible D gene is TRBD2 (5 bases). CDR3 DNA: TGTGCCAGCAGTCCCAGACGGGAATCCTACGAGCAGTACTTC. Its protein is CASSPRRESYEQYF.